This T cell receptor (beta chain) emerged from a study of OX40 agonist ivuxolimab in advanced cancers. Study information: At 0.01 to 10 mg/kg, ivuxolimab was administered intravenously to patients every 2 weeks.

V lost 5 bases, J lost 2 bases, and 8 bases stayed unmatched. The CDR3 has 15 residues. In germline, CDR1 is MNHEY, CDR2 SMNVEV (reference sequence). People who had autoimmune disease history or systemic immunosuppression were excluded. Assay used: immunoSEQ multiplex PCR; TCRdb lists only in-frame clones, some missing. The sample contains just over 40,000 clones, more than 75% of which appear only once. The specimen comprised CD4+ or CD8+ T cells sorted from blood, sampled in a trial of the OX40 agonist ivuxolimab. This TCR was recovered from an adult with an advanced solid tumor such as melanoma, head and neck, liver or kidney cancer. The chain is built from TRBV27 and TRBJ2-7; 8 nucleotides align to TRBD1. The CDR3 coding sequence is TGTGCCAGCAGTCCGCAGGGGGCGATGCCCTACGAGCAGTACTTC. It translates to CASSPQGAMPYEQYF.